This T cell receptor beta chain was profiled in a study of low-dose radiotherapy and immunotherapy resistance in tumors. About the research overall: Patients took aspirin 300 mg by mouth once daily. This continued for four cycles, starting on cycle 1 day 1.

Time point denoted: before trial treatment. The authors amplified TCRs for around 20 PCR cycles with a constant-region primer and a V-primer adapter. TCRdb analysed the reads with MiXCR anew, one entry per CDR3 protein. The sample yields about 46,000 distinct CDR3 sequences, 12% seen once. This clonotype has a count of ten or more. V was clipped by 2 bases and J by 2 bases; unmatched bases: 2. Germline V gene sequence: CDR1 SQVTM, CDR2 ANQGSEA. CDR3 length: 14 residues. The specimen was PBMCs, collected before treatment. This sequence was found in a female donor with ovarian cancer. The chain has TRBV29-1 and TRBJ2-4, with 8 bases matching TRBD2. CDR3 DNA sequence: TGCAGCGTTGAACGGGGGGGCCCCAAAAACATTCAGTACTTC. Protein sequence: CSVERGGPKNIQYF.